This T cell receptor beta chain was sequenced during a study of T cells in Graves' hyperthyroidism and ophthalmopathy. The junction had 6 bases not matched to a gene; V was cut back by 3 bases and J by 5 bases. This CDR3 is 15 amino acids long. Germline V CDR1 and CDR2: MRHNA, SNTAGT. Researchers amplified the TCR beta CDR3 regions from RNA transcripts. The TCR CDR3 was amplified in a first-round RT-PCR using the HTBI primer set. A single record per CDR3 protein comes from TCRdb applying MiXCR to the multiplex PCR reads. The data hold 600,000 to 850,000 distinct CDR3 sequences, with roughly 20% observed a single time.

The sequence was collected from a woman aged 50 to 60 with Graves' hyperthyroidism that later progressed to Graves' ophthalmopathy. The rearrangement uses TRBV6-4 and TRBJ1-4; 7 positions match TRBD1. Sequenced input: blood. The CDR3, as DNA: TGTGCCAGCAGTGAAGGGACAGCGCCAAATGAAAAACTGTTTTTT. Protein product: CASSEGTAPNEKLFF.